A single sample is the source of the 27 T cell receptor beta chains below, sequenced in a study of blood T cells in healthy people across ages. Primed by a sample-barcoded 5' primer and a J-beta primer mix, a second PCR proceeded for about 6 to 12 cycles. TCRdb analysed the 5' RACE reads with MiXCR anew, one entry per CDR3 protein. The top ten hold 15% of the sample, which has fewer than 800,000 distinct CDR3 sequences, around 32% seen once. Sequencing was performed on blood. Receptors were obtained from a woman of 80 years or more in good health.

The chain is built from TRBV6-1 and TRBJ1-2; D remains unclear. Germline CDR1 is MNHNS and CDR2 is SASEGT. Trimming took off 7 bases at V and 8 bases at J, with 17 bases between the two ends. The length of the CDR3 is 13 residues. The CDR3 bases are TGTGCCAGCACCACCCAACGGGTAGGGGGCTACACCTTC. Translating gives CASTTQRVGGYTF.

A note on this clonotype: A junction boundary mismatches the germline segment, possibly from a read error. This sequence joins TRBV5-6 and TRBJ1-2; 8 positions agree with TRBD1. This CDR3 is built from 14 residues. Germline CDR1 SGHDT, CDR2 YYEEEE. CDR3 DNA sequence: TGTGCCAACAGCTTCGACGGACAGGGCCTAGGCTACACCTTC. This translates into CANSFDGQGLGYTF.

This clonotype was recorded many times. The chain has TRBV28 and TRBJ1-2; no clear D gene. CDR1 MDHEN and CDR2 SYDVKM come from the germline V gene. The CDR3 contains 14 residues. The germline V and J ends were trimmed by 2 bases and 7 bases, with 14 bases remaining between them. CDR3 sequence (DNA): TGTGCCAGCAGTTTAACTGTAGGGAGAGGTGGCTACACCTTC. Protein sequence: CASSLTVGRGGYTF.

This clonotype was seen repeatedly, ten times or more. CDR3 sequence (DNA): TGCGCCAGCAGCTTGGCCAGGTGGGAGTCCTACGAGCAGTACTTC. Protein product: CASSLARWESYEQYF. This rearrangement joins TRBV5-1 to TRBJ2-7; a possible D gene is TRBD2 (5 bases). V lost 0 bases to trimming and J lost 1 base, with 11 bases between them. Per the germline V gene, CDR1 is SGHRS and CDR2 is YFSETQ. This CDR3 has 15 amino acids.

Many counts were recorded for this clonotype. V is TRBV6-1 and J is TRBJ2-7; 9 nucleotides match TRBD2. Germline lookup yields CDR1 MNHNS and CDR2 SASEGT. The trim removed 6 bases at V and 7 bases at J, leaving 10 bases unmatched. CDR3 length: 14 residues. The CDR3 nucleotides read TGTGCCAGCAGCCCTACCGGACTAGCGAAAGAGCAGTACTTC. It specifies CASSPTGLAKEQYF.

Remarks on this clonotype: A much larger clone sits a single nucleotide away, making a read error possible. The chain is built from TRBV12-3 or TRBV12-4 and TRBJ2-3; TRBD2 matches at 8 bases. The CDR3 loop spans 19 amino acids. The CDR3 region is CASSPPRVGTSGRTDTRYF. Here the CDR3 DNA reads TGTGCCAGCAGTCCCCCCAGGGTTGGGACTAGTGGACGCACAGATACGCGGTATTTT.

As to this clonotype: The DNA is omitted, as the CDR3 cannot be located on it reliably, and the CDR3 follows TCRdb's listing. The gene calls are TRBV9 and TRBJ2-3; the table's TRBD2 call for D was not verified on the DNA. Germline CDR1 SGDLS, CDR2 YYNGEE. The CDR3 region is 24 residues in length, termini included. CDR3 amino acids: CASSVDSQSQETQYFGPGTDTQYF.

This clonotype was seen ten or more times. The CDR3 sequence is CASSVAGVSTTDTQYF. The CDR3 DNA reads as TGTGCCAGCAGCGTAGCCGGGGTTTCCACCACAGATACGCAGTATTTT. The V call is TRBV9, the J call TRBJ2-3, with a tentative D call TRBD2 (5 bases). Germline V gene data show CDR1 as SGDLS and CDR2 as YYNGEE. This CDR3 comprises 16 residues. Trimming removed 0 bases from V and 2 bases from J, with 13 bases in between.

The chain links TRBV20-1 to TRBJ2-5; D uncertain. Looked up from germline, CDR1 is DFQATT and CDR2 is SNEGSKA (reference sequence). The CDR3 contains 12 residues. The germline V and J ends were trimmed by 5 bases and 1 base, with 8 bases remaining between them. This CDR3 reads CSAAGRQETQYF. The DNA for the CDR3 is TGCAGTGCTGCCGGTCGCCAAGAGACCCAGTACTTC.

On this clonotype itself: The junction departs from the called germline gene at one end, perhaps through a read error. V usage is TRBV7-8 and J usage is TRBJ1-1; TRBD1 matches at 8 bases. The germline gives CDR1 SGHVS, CDR2 FQNEAQ. This CDR3 contains 15 residues. CDR3 in DNA: TGTGCCGGCAGCCCCCCCAGGACAGGGCGGCCTGGAGCTTTCTTT. This translates into CAGSPPRTGRPGAFF.

This clonotype was counted a single time. J is TRBJ2-5 and V is TRBV29-1; weak D call: TRBD1 (5 bases). V lost 6 bases, J lost 3 bases, and 11 bases lay in between. In germline, CDR1 is SQVTM, CDR2 ANQGSEA. This CDR3 is built from 12 residues. The CDR3 reads CSVGAREETQYF. The CDR3 coding sequence is TGCAGCGTGGGCGCCAGGGAAGAGACCCAGTACTTC.

In its sample, this clonotype was seen many times. This rearrangement joins TRBV9 to TRBJ1-1; the D gene is possibly TRBD1 (6 bases). Trimming removed 2 bases at V and 2 bases at J, with 19 bases between. This CDR3 has 17 residues. CDR1 and CDR2 from the germline V gene are SGDLS and YYNGEE. This chain's CDR3 is CASSVAQGSGPNTEAFF. CDR3 DNA sequence: TGTGCCAGCAGCGTCGCACAGGGTTCGGGACCTAACACTGAAGCTTTCTTT.

This clonotype was counted many times. The chain is built from TRBV20-1 and TRBJ2-1, with TRBD2 as a possible D gene (7 bases). CDR1 is DFQATT, CDR2 SNEGSKA, per germline (reference sequence). This CDR3 region has 15 residues. Trimming removed 3 bases at V and 4 bases at J, with 16 bases between. This CDR3 is CSARGRGGNYNEQFF. In DNA, the CDR3 is TGCAGTGCTAGGGGGAGGGGGGGGAATTACAATGAGCAGTTCTTC.

The chain combines TRBV6-2 or TRBV6-3 with TRBJ1-1, with 7 bases matching TRBD1. CDR3 size: 14 residues. Germline CDR1 MNHEY, CDR2 SVGEGT. V was pared by 6 bases and J by 6 bases, with 10 bases of the junction left unmatched. The CDR3 DNA reads TGTGCCAGCAGGGTAAGGACAGGATCCGCTGAAGCTTTCTTT. Its translation: CASRVRTGSAEAFF.

This clonotype was detected ten times or more. A junction end diverges from the germline sequence, so it may reflect a read error. The chain has TRBV20-1 and TRBJ2-3, with 9 nucleotides matching TRBD1. The germline gives CDR1 DFQATT, CDR2 SNEGSKA (reference sequence). This CDR3 region has 16 residues. CDR3 nucleotide sequence: TGCAGTGGTAGAGGGACAGGGACCCCTAGCACAGATACGCAGTATTTT. Translation gives CSGRGTGTPSTDTQYF.

This clonotype was counted a few times. The rearrangement uses TRBV6-2 or TRBV6-3 and TRBJ1-6; 7 bases are shared with TRBD1. J gave up 14 bases and V 4 bases, and 11 bases lay outside the gene matches. The CDR3 totals 14 residues. Germline lookup yields CDR1 MNHEY and CDR2 SVGEGT. DNA of the CDR3: TGTGCCAGCAGTTCTCCCCTACAGGGGCCCACCCTCCACTTT. Translated: CASSSPLQGPTLHF.

As regards this clonotype: A clone one base away is much larger, so this may be a read error. The V gene is TRBV20-1, the J gene TRBJ2-5; the D gene is possibly TRBD2 (6 bases). V was cut by 3 bases and J by 11 bases, with 16 bases left in between. Germline assignment: CDR1 DFQATT and CDR2 SNEGSKA (reference sequence). CDR3 length: 12 amino acids. DNA of the CDR3: TGCAGTGCTAGCGGGGGATCCGGCGGGCAGTACTTC. Translating gives CSASGGSGGQYF.

The CDR3 spells CASRATGESGPLHF. The DNA of the CDR3 is TGTGCCAGCAGGGCAACCGGGGAGTCGGGACCCCTCCACTTT. V and J are TRBV9 and TRBJ1-6; D remains unclear. Between the trimmed V and J ends, which lost 5 bases and 12 bases, there was a span of 18 bases. The V gene's germline CDR1 is SGDLS and CDR2 YYNGEE. The CDR3 sequence is 14 residues long.

This clonotype was recorded only once. The rearrangement links TRBV20-1 to TRBJ2-7, with D uncertain. The CDR3 length is 12 residues. CDR1 and CDR2 (germline): DFQATT, SNEGSKA (reference sequence). The V end lost 0 bases, the J end lost 4 bases, and 7 bases lay between the germline ends. The CDR3 sequence is CSARDGDYEQYF. The CDR3 coding sequence is TGCAGTGCTAGAGATGGGGATTACGAGCAGTACTTC.

In its sample, this clonotype was seen many times. The J gene is TRBJ1-2, the V gene TRBV5-1; 7 bases match TRBD1. Trimming removed 5 bases from V and 5 bases from J; junction bases left unmatched: 9. Germline values: CDR1 SGHRS, CDR2 YFSETQ. This CDR3 spans 14 amino acids. CDR3: CASSREGTEYGYTF. The CDR3 nucleotides read TGCGCCAGCAGTCGAGAAGGGACAGAGTATGGCTACACCTTC.

The chain uses TRBV5-1 and TRBJ1-4; a weak D match, TRBD1 (5 bases). In germline, CDR1 is SGHRS, CDR2 YFSETQ. V gave up 1 base and J gave up 0 bases, with 13 bases separating them. This CDR3 is 17 amino acids long. The CDR3 region is CASSLIRGFATNEKLFF. DNA of the CDR3: TGCGCCAGCAGCTTGATCCGGGGGTTTGCAACTAATGAAAAACTGTTTTTT.

This clonotype was detected many times. In nucleotides, the CDR3 is TGTGCCAGCAGTTACTCGAGAGGGGTCGATGATTATGGCACCGTAGATACGCAGTATTTT. Translated: CASSYSRGVDDYGTVDTQYF. The chain uses TRBV6-2 or TRBV6-3 and TRBJ2-3; D may be TRBD1 or TRBD2 (5 bases each). V was cut by 0 bases and J by 5 bases, with 27 bases left in between. The germline CDR1 and CDR2 sequences are MNHEY and SVGEGT. CDR3 length: 20 residues.

This clonotype was seen repeatedly, ten times or more. The CDR3 nucleotides read TGTGCCAGCACTTCATCCGGGACTAGCGACGCCTACAATGAGCAGTTCTTC. Encoded protein: CASTSSGTSDAYNEQFF. V and J are TRBV3-1 and TRBJ2-1; the match to TRBD2 covers 10 bases. CDR1 and CDR2 from the germline V gene are LGHDT and YNNKEL (reference sequence). The CDR3 sequence is 17 residues long. The V segment lost 7 bases and the J segment 2 bases; nucleotides outside the gene matches: 11.

The table lists this clonotype with many counts. This chain joins TRBV20-1 and TRBJ1-5; no clear D gene. This CDR3 has 13 amino acids. V lost 4 bases and J lost 5, with 12 bases in between. CDR1 is DFQATT and CDR2 is SNEGSKA in the germline V gene (reference sequence). CDR3 nucleotides: TGCAGTGCTAAACAGACGGCTGATCAGCCCCAGCATTTT. Its translation is CSAKQTADQPQHF.

This clonotype showed up many times. This chain connects TRBV7-2 to TRBJ2-1, with 8 positions matching TRBD2. J gave up 2 bases and V 3 bases, and 9 bases lay outside the gene matches. The CDR3 has 17 residues. Germline V gene data show CDR1 as SGHTA and CDR2 as FQGNSA. The CDR3 DNA reads as TGTGCCAGCAGCTTTAGGGCTATAGCGGGGCCCTACAATGAGCAGTTCTTC. Amino acid sequence: CASSFRAIAGPYNEQFF. The full variable domain, with the rest looked up from reference TRBV7-2 and TRBJ2-1, is GAGVSQSPSNKVTEKGKDVELRCDPISGHTALYWYRQSLGQGLEFLIYFQGNSAPDKSGLPSDRFSAERTGGSVSTLTIQRTQQEDSAVYLCASSFRAIAGPYNEQFFGPGTRLTVL.

With respect to this clonotype: A much larger clonotype is one base distant, so this may be a read error. J is TRBJ2-1 and V is TRBV12-3 or TRBV12-4; D unresolved. This CDR3 is built from 15 residues. V was cut by 3 bases and J by 0 bases, with 9 bases left in between. In DNA, the CDR3 is TGTGCCAGCAGTTTGCACCAGGTCTCCTACAATGAGCAGTTCTTC. Amino acid sequence: CASSLHQVSYNEQFF.

This clonotype came up many times. The rearrangement links TRBV7-2 to TRBJ2-1; possible D gene TRBD2, 7 bases. V was cut by 5 bases and J by 5 bases, with 19 bases left in between. Germline V gene lookup returns CDR1 SGHTA and CDR2 FQGNSA. CDR3 length equals 16 residues. DNA for the CDR3: TGTGCCAGCAGCCCCCACGGCCGGGGGGCCAACAATGAGCAGTTCTTC. Amino acid sequence: CASSPHGRGANNEQFF.